This T cell receptor (beta chain) was observed in a study of follicular helper T cells after annual influenza vaccination. Study-wide background: Sampling occurred days 0, 7 and 28 after each influenza vaccination.

The study, taken as a whole, reports: Productive TCRB sequences came from only roughly 8.5-23% of cells. Undersampling of larger non-cTfh compartments could not be excluded.

TCRdb's copy holds only in-frame clones and misses some; the assay was immunoSEQ multiplex PCR. The table lists approximately 13,000 clones, roughly 80% of them singletons. Time point meaning: 2014-2015 season, pre-vaccination. Vaccine contraindications, substance abuse, HIV/AIDS, active malignancy and active illness excluded donors. CDR1 is SEHNR, CDR2 FQNEAQ, per germline (reference sequence). V gave up 5 bases and J gave up 7 bases, with 15 bases separating them. CDR3 size: 14 residues. A remark on this clone: Its antigen remains unknown.

This rearrangement joins TRBV7-9 to TRBJ2-1; D is unclear. The receptor comes from an adult who received the influenza vaccine. The source was CXCR5- memory CD4+ T cells sorted from blood, collected on the day of influenza vaccination. The DNA for the CDR3 is TGTGCCAGCAGCACGCGACTGGATGCGAATGAGCAGTTCTTC. Translated: CASSTRLDANEQFF.